The 20 T cell receptor beta chains given below trace back to one sample, sequenced in a study of CD8 T cells in Susac syndrome. It was with random hexamers that about 0.45 to 1 ug RNA was reverse transcribed. TCRdb processed the immunoSEQ multiplex PCR reads anew with MiXCR; each CDR3 protein has one entry. Of about 120,000 distinct CDR3 sequences in the sample, roughly 94% were seen once. What was sequenced was CD4+ T cells from PBMCs. These receptors all stem from a human donor with multiple sclerosis.

The chain links TRBV7-2 to TRBJ2-3; unclear D gene. The CDR3 is 13 residues long. Germline V CDR1 and CDR2: SGHTA, FQGNSA. V was pared by 7 bases and J by 0 bases, with 8 bases between. The CDR3 here is CASKVMSTDTQYF. CDR3 DNA: TGTGCCAGCAAAGTGATGAGCACAGATACGCAGTATTTT.

The chain has TRBV12-3 or TRBV12-4 and TRBJ1-2, with 7 bases identical to TRBD1. CDR3 size: 13 residues. J was trimmed by 4 bases and V by 6 bases; bases with no gene match: 5. CDR3 loop: CASSVDRSYGYTF. The CDR3 coding sequence is TGTGCCAGCAGCGTGGACAGGTCCTATGGCTACACCTTC.

In nucleotides, the CDR3 is TGTGCCAGTAGTCTTGGACGGATTTATGGCTACACCTTC. Its protein product is CASSLGRIYGYTF. The chain has TRBV19 and TRBJ1-2; D remains unclear. Germline V gives CDR1 LNHDA, CDR2 SQIVND (reference sequence). This CDR3 comprises 13 residues. Deletions cut 5 bases from V and 5 bases from J, with 12 bases between.

Only one count was recorded for this clonotype. The rearrangement uses TRBV24-1 and TRBJ2-3; the match to TRBD1 covers 9 bases. The CDR3 runs to 15 residues. CDR1 and CDR2 from the germline V gene are KGHDR and SFDVKD. The trim removed 3 bases at V and 5 bases at J, leaving 5 bases unmatched. The CDR3 region has the DNA TGTGCCACCAGTGATGCCGGGACAGGGAAAGATACGCAGTATTTT. It translates to CATSDAGTGKDTQYF.

The chain is built from TRBV5-6 and TRBJ2-5; 7 bases line up with TRBD1. With 7 bases clipped from V and 2 bases from J, the junction kept 11 bases outside the gene matches. This CDR3 comprises 15 residues. Germline CDR1 SGHDT, CDR2 YYEEEE. This CDR3 reads CASATLGRGQETQYF. The DNA of the CDR3 is TGTGCCAGCGCGACCTTGGGCAGGGGGCAAGAGACCCAGTACTTC.

This clonotype appeared a single time. V gene TRBV5-6 combines with J gene TRBJ2-1; 16 bases are a match to TRBD2. Germline V lookup: CDR1 SGHDT, CDR2 YYEEEE. V shed 3 bases and J 9 bases; nucleotides not matched to a gene: 6. CDR3 size: 16 residues. The CDR3 region has the DNA TGTGCCAGCAGCTGGGGACTAGCGGGAGGGACGAGTGAGCAGTTCTTC. Translating it yields CASSWGLAGGTSEQFF.

The V gene is TRBV6-5, the J gene TRBJ1-1; D unclear. CDR1 is MNHEY, CDR2 SVGAGI, per germline. Trimming left V 0 bases short and J 1 base short, with 9 bases between. The CDR3 is made up of 15 amino acids. The CDR3 region has the DNA TGTGCCAGCAGTTACTCTCCTGGGGAGAACACTGAAGCTTTCTTT. Translated, it gives CASSYSPGENTEAFF.

This clonotype showed up just a few times. V usage is TRBV7-9 and J usage is TRBJ2-5; D call uncertain. The CDR3 runs to 13 residues. The V end lost 5 bases, the J end lost 4 bases, and 11 bases lay between the germline ends. The germline gives CDR1 SEHNR, CDR2 FQNEAQ (reference sequence). This chain's CDR3 is CASSHTPPETQYF. CDR3 sequence (DNA): TGTGCCAGCAGCCATACCCCCCCAGAGACCCAGTACTTC.

This chain joins TRBV10-3 and TRBJ2-1; maybe TRBD2 (5 bases). Germline assignment: CDR1 ENHRY and CDR2 SYGVKD. The CDR3 loop spans 14 amino acids. With 4 bases removed from V and 0 bases from J, the gap between germline ends came to 7 bases. The DNA of the CDR3 is TGTGCCATCAGTGTCGACTACTCCTACAATGAGCAGTTCTTC. Translation gives CAISVDYSYNEQFF.

V gene TRBV7-3 combines with J gene TRBJ1-2; a possible D gene is TRBD1 (5 bases). Trimming cost V 5 bases and J 8 bases, with 15 bases left between them. Germline V CDR1 and CDR2: SGHTA, FQGTGA. The CDR3 is 13 residues long. This CDR3 reads CASSLNPGTGYTF. DNA for the CDR3: TGTGCCAGCAGCCTGAACCCAGGGACCGGCTACACCTTC.

This sequence joins TRBV12-3 or TRBV12-4 and TRBJ2-7, with D unresolved. The V end was cut by 6 bases, the J end by 7 bases, with 16 bases between. CDR3 length: 13 residues. CDR3 nucleotide sequence: TGTGCCAGCAGCCTGACCCGACTCTGGGAGCAGTACTTC. As protein: CASSLTRLWEQYF.

V is TRBV7-9 and J is TRBJ2-5; 9 bases map to TRBD1. The CDR3 length is 13 residues. Germline assignment: CDR1 SEHNR and CDR2 FQNEAQ (reference sequence). Unmatched junction bases numbered 3, after V lost 5 bases and J lost 5 bases. CDR3 residues: CASSRTGVETQYF. The CDR3 DNA sequence: TGTGCCAGCAGCCGGACAGGGGTTGAGACCCAGTACTTC.

This clonotype showed up just once. This chain's CDR3 is CASSQSRSYGYTF. The CDR3 DNA is TGCGCCAGCAGTCAATCGAGGTCGTATGGCTACACCTTC. The rearrangement uses TRBV23-1 and TRBJ1-2; D is ambiguous. TRBV23-1 is an ORF, and what it does is uncertain. V lost 0 bases to trimming and J lost 5 bases, with 7 bases between them. CDR3 length: 13 residues.

The gene calls are TRBV10-3 and TRBJ2-5; D might be TRBD1 or TRBD2, each matching 6 bases. V gave up 5 bases and J gave up 4 bases, with 11 bases separating them. Germline V gene sequence: CDR1 ENHRY, CDR2 SYGVKD. The CDR3 consists of 13 residues. CDR3: CAISQRGVETQYF. The CDR3 coding sequence is TGTGCCATCAGTCAGAGGGGGGTAGAGACCCAGTACTTC.

V usage is TRBV12-3 or TRBV12-4 and J usage is TRBJ2-2; D gene uncertain. The CDR3 spans 15 residues. V shed 2 bases and J shed 0 bases, with 7 bases lying between them. CDR3 DNA: TGTGCCAGCAGTTTATGGAGCCCGAACACCGGGGAGCTGTTTTTT. It is translated as CASSLWSPNTGELFF.

Concerning this clonotype itself: The junction departs from the called germline gene at one end, perhaps through a read error. The V call is TRBV7-7, the J call TRBJ2-7; TRBD1 might be the D (5 bases). Germline values: CDR1 SSHAT, CDR2 FNYEAQ (reference sequence). The CDR3 spans 13 residues. The CDR3 region has the DNA TGTGCTAGCAGCTCAGCACCAGGGAACGAGCAGTACTTC. Translation gives CASSSAPGNEQYF. The full variable domain, with the rest looked up from reference TRBV7-7 and TRBJ2-7, is GAGVSQSPRYKVTKRGQDVTLRCDPISSHATLYWYQQALGQGPEFLTYFNYEAQPDKSGLPSDRFSAERPEGSISTLTIQRTEQRDSAMYRCASSSAPGNEQYFGPGTRLTVT.

The rearrangement joins TRBV29-1 to TRBJ1-6, with 7 bases that match TRBD1. Germline V lookup: CDR1 SQVTM, CDR2 ANQGSEA. CDR3 size: 14 residues. Trimming at V came to 6 bases and at J to 7 bases, leaving 9 bases not matched to a gene. CDR3 loop: CSVRSDRANSPLHF. In DNA form, the CDR3 reads TGCAGCGTCCGAAGTGACAGGGCCAATTCACCCCTCCACTTT.

The chain uses TRBV20-1 and TRBJ2-3; TRBD1 agrees at 9 bases. Germline V gene data show CDR1 as DFQATT and CDR2 as SNEGSKA (reference sequence). V trimming: 6 bases; J trimming: 4 bases; junction bases outside the gene matches: 5. This CDR3 has 13 amino acids. This CDR3 reads CSAGQGPADTQYF. The CDR3 region has the DNA TGCAGTGCCGGACAGGGGCCGGCAGATACGCAGTATTTT.

The V and J genes are TRBV27 and TRBJ2-7; no reliable D call. There are 13 residues in the CDR3. Germline V lookup: CDR1 MNHEY, CDR2 SMNVEV (reference sequence). Trimming took off 2 bases at V and 3 bases at J, with 8 bases between the two ends. This chain's CDR3 is CASSLRSNYEQYF. The CDR3 DNA sequence: TGTGCCAGCAGTTTAAGATCGAACTACGAGCAGTACTTC.

The chain has TRBV5-4 and TRBJ2-7, with a possible D match to TRBD1 (5 bases). Germline V gene sequence: CDR1 SGHNT, CDR2 YYREEE (reference sequence). V lost 2 bases, J lost 1 base, and 13 bases lay in between. The CDR3 has 15 amino acids. As DNA, the CDR3 is TGTGCCAGCAGCTTCGGCTCCAGGGCATCCTACGAGCAGTACTTC. Amino acids: CASSFGSRASYEQYF.